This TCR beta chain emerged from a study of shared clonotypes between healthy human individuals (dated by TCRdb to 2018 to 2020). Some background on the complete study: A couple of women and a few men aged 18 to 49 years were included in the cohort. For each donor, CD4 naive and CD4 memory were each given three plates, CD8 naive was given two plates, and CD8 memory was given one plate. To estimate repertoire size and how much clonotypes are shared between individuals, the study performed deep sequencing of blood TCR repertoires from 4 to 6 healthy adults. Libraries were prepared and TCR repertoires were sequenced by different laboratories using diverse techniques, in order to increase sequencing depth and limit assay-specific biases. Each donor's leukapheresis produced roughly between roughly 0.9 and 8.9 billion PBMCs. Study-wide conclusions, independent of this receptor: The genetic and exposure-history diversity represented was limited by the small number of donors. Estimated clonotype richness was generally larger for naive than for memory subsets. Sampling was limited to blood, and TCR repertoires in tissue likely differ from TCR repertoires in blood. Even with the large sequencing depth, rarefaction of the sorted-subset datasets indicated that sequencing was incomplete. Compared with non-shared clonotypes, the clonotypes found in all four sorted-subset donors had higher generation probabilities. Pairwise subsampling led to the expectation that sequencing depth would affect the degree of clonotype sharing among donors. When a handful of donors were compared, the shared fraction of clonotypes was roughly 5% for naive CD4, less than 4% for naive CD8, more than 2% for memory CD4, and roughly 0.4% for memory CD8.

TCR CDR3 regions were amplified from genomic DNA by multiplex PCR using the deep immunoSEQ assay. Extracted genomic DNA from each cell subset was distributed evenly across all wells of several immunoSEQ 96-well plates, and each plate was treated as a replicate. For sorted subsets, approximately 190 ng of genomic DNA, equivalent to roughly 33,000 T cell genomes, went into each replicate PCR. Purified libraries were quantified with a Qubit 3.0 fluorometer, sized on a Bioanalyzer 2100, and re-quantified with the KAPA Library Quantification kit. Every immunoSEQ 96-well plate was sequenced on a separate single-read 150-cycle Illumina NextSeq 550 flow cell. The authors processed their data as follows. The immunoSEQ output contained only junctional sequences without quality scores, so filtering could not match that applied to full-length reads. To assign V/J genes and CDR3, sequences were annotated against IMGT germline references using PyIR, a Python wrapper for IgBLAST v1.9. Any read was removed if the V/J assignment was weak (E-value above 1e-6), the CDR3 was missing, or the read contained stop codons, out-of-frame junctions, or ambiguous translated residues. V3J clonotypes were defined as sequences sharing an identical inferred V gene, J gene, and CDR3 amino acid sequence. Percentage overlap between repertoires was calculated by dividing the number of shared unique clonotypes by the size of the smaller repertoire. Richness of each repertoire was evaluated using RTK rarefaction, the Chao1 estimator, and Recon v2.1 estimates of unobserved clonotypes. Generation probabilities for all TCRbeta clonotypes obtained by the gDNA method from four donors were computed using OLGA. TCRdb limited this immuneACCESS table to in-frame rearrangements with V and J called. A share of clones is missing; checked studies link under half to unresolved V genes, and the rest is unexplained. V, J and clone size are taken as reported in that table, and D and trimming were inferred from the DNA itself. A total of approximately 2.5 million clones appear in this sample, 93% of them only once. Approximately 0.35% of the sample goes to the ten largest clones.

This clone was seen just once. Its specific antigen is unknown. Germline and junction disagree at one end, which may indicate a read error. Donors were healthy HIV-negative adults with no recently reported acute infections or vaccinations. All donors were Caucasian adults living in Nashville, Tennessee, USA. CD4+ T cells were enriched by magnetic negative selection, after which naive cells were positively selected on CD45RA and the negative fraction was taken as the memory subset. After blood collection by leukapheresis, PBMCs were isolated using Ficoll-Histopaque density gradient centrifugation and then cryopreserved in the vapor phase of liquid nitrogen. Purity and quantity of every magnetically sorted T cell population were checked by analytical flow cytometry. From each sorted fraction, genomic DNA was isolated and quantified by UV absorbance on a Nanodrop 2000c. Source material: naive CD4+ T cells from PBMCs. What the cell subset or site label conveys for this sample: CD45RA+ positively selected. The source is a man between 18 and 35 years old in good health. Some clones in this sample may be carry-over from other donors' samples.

The nucleotide sequence reads as follows: TGCGCCACCGGCGGGAGAAGTCCCTCCCACGAGCAGTACTTC. This codes for CATGGRSPSHEQYF. The chain uses TRBV10-2 and TRBJ2-7; 7 central nucleotides agree with TRBD2. The CDR3 goes from the cysteine to the phenylalanine over 14 residues. The only DNA kept is the CDR3, 42 bases in frame from the first base. Looking up the germline V gene yields CDR1 WSHSY and CDR2 SAAADI.